This T cell receptor beta chain was sequenced in a study of cytomegalovirus exposure and HLA in healthy donors. Findings and limits, study-wide: Most subjects had HLA-A and HLA-B alleles reportedly predicted accurately by TCR beta sequences.

A word on this clone: Its antigen remains unidentified.

The PCR ran on 60 Vbeta and 13 Jbeta primers. Profiling relied on immunoSEQ multiplex PCR, and the TCRdb table lists in-frame clones only, not all of them. Of approximately 110,000 clones in the sample, over 65% are singletons; the top ten hold around 8.4%. Sequencing used PBMCs. The clonotype was recovered from a man aged 40-49 years in good health and CMV-seropositive.

The CDR3 spells CASSPEVVSGTYNEQFF. CDR3 in DNA: TGTGCCAGCAGCCCGGAGGTTGTTAGCGGGACCTACAATGAGCAGTTCTTC. V gene TRBV5-4 combines with J gene TRBJ2-1; 8 nucleotides agree with TRBD2. This CDR3 has 17 amino acids. Germline CDR1 and CDR2: SGHNT and YYREEE (reference sequence). With V trimmed by 4 bases and J by 2 bases, 11 bases remained unmatched.